Listed below are T cell receptor beta chains from one sample, sequenced in a study of shared clonotypes between healthy human individuals. TCRdb keeps only in-frame clones here, not all; method: immunoSEQ multiplex PCR. Of hundreds of thousands of clones listed, about two thirds are singletons. The sample was memory CD4+ T cells sorted from blood. The receptors were gathered from a woman between 25 and 40 years old in good health. The CDR3 runs from the conserved cysteine through the conserved F or W. The order of the fields is clone size, D gene, J gene, V gene, CDR3 DNA, CDR3 protein. D genes are given only for firm matches. The listing skips clone size in some rows; elsewhere it reads once, few, many or a size class.

clone size: few
D gene: .
J gene: TRBJ2-2
V gene: TRBV2
CDR3 DNA: TGTGCCAGCAGGGGACTCCCCCTTAACACCGGGGAGCTGTTTTTT
CDR3 protein: CASRGLPLNTGELFF

clone size: .
D gene: .
J gene: TRBJ1-4
V gene: TRBV29-1
CDR3 DNA: TGCAGCGTTGAGACATCAACTAATGAAAAACTGTTTTTT
CDR3 protein: CSVETSTNEKLFF

clone size: .
D gene: .
J gene: TRBJ2-7
V gene: TRBV6-5
CDR3 DNA: TGTGCCAGCAGTTACTCGGCTGGGACCTACGAGCAGTACTTC
CDR3 protein: CASSYSAGTYEQYF

clone size: .
D gene: .
J gene: TRBJ2-5
V gene: TRBV19
CDR3 DNA: TGTGCCAGTAGTACACAGGGCGGGAAGACCCAGTACTTC
CDR3 protein: CASSTQGGKTQYF

clone size: .
D gene: TRBD1
J gene: TRBJ2-1
V gene: TRBV5-4
CDR3 DNA: TGTGCCAGCAGCTTGCCGGGACAGGGATACAATGAGCAGTTCTTC
CDR3 protein: CASSLPGQGYNEQFF

clone size: .
D gene: TRBD2
J gene: TRBJ2-1
V gene: TRBV4-1
CDR3 DNA: TGCGCCAGCAGCCAACTACTTAGCGGGAGAGAGATGTTCTTC
CDR3 protein: CASSQLLSGREMFF

clone size: many
D gene: TRBD2
J gene: TRBJ2-7
V gene: TRBV4-2
CDR3 DNA: TGTGCCAGCAGCCAAGATCGTCGAGCGGGAGTCCCTCTCGAGCAGTACTTC
CDR3 protein: CASSQDRRAGVPLEQYF

clone size: .
D gene: .
J gene: TRBJ2-7
V gene: TRBV7-8
CDR3 DNA: TGTGCCAGCAGCTTAGCCAGGGCCTACGAGCAGTACTTC
CDR3 protein: CASSLARAYEQYF

clone size: .
D gene: .
J gene: TRBJ2-7
V gene: TRBV28
CDR3 DNA: TGTGCCAGCAGTTCCCCGAGCGGGCCCACCTACGAGCAGTACTTC
CDR3 protein: CASSSPSGPTYEQYF

clone size: .
D gene: TRBD2
J gene: TRBJ2-7
V gene: TRBV18
CDR3 DNA: TGTGCCAGCTCACCACGCGCCGGGACTAGCGGGAGCTACGAGCAGTACTTC
CDR3 protein: CASSPRAGTSGSYEQYF

clone size: few
D gene: .
J gene: TRBJ1-4
V gene: TRBV5-1
CDR3 DNA: TGCGCCAGCAGCTTGGCGGGTCTTGGTGAAAAACTGTTTTTT
CDR3 protein: CASSLAGLGEKLFF

clone size: .
D gene: .
J gene: TRBJ1-5
V gene: TRBV10-2
CDR3 DNA: TGCGCCAGCCAAAAGGGGGGCGCTTACAATCAGCCCCAGCATTTT
CDR3 protein: CASQKGGAYNQPQHF

clone size: .
D gene: .
J gene: TRBJ2-3
V gene: TRBV5-4
CDR3 DNA: TGTGCCAGCAGCCCAGGGGACCCGAGCACAGATACGCAGTATTTT
CDR3 protein: CASSPGDPSTDTQYF

clone size: .
D gene: .
J gene: TRBJ2-2
V gene: TRBV30
CDR3 DNA: TGTGCCTGGAAGCGCCAATCGAACACCGGGGAGCTGTTTTTT
CDR3 protein: CAWKRQSNTGELFF

clone size: .
D gene: TRBD1
J gene: TRBJ2-7
V gene: TRBV4-1
CDR3 DNA: TGCGCCAGGGATACAGGGGGCTACGAGCAGTACTTC
CDR3 protein: CARDTGGYEQYF

clone size: .
D gene: .
J gene: TRBJ1-2
V gene: TRBV29-1
CDR3 DNA: TGCAGCGTTGGGGGGACTAACTATGGCTACACCTTC
CDR3 protein: CSVGGTNYGYTF

clone size: few
D gene: TRBD2
J gene: TRBJ2-7
V gene: TRBV4-2
CDR3 DNA: TGTGCCAGCAGCTCCAGCCAGACTAGCGGGAGTCTTGTGCAGTACTTC
CDR3 protein: CASSSSQTSGSLVQYF

clone size: few
D gene: .
J gene: TRBJ2-6
V gene: TRBV27
CDR3 DNA: TGTGCCAGCAGTTTGGCCCCGAGGAGCTCTGGGGCCAACGTCCTGACTTTC
CDR3 protein: CASSLAPRSSGANVLTF

clone size: once
D gene: .
J gene: TRBJ2-7
V gene: TRBV20-1
CDR3 DNA: TGCAGTGCTAGAGTTAGCCACCGGCAGTACTTC
CDR3 protein: CSARVSHRQYF